The subject of this entry is one TCR beta chain. In the original workflow: It was from reference gene primer amplification that nucleated cell counts were estimated. Produced via immunoSEQ multiplex PCR; TCRdb's table is partial and in-frame only. The V and J calls and the clone size are those of that table, but D and trimming were determined from the DNA. The sample has 100,000 or so clones, under 80% seen once. The sample is drawn from a study of blood T cell repertoires in COVID-19. In the study overall: PBMCs, B-cell-depleted T cells, or T cells provided the cDNA or gDNA that made up the material.

This CDR3 contains 14 residues. V shed 4 bases and J shed 0 bases, with 10 bases lying between them. Germline V lookup: CDR1 PRHDT, CDR2 FYEKMQ (reference sequence). The chain has TRBV13 and TRBJ2-7; a weak D match, TRBD2 (5 bases). The TCR sequence derives from a woman aged 70 to 79 with acute or convalescent COVID-19. What was sequenced was peripheral blood. CDR3: CASSSGLVSYEQYF. Written as DNA, the CDR3 is TGTGCCAGCAGCTCTGGACTCGTCTCCTACGAGCAGTACTTC.